The clone carrying this T cell receptor (beta chain) was counted between two and nine times. This entry is derived from a study of patients with pleural tuberculosis. TCRdb re-analysed the reads in MiXCR, keeping a single row per CDR3 protein. This sample has around 50,000 distinct CDR3 sequences; less than 8% occur once, and the top ten carry about a sixth. The sequence was obtained from a human donor with pleural tuberculosis.

As DNA, the CDR3 is TGTGCCAGCAGCTTAAACAGGGGGAACACCGGGGAGCTGTTTTTT. Translation: CASSLNRGNTGELFF. V gene TRBV7-3 combines with J gene TRBJ2-2; TRBD1 aligns across 7 bases. The germline CDR1 and CDR2 sequences are SGHTA and FQGTGA. The trim removed 1 base at V and 1 base at J, leaving 0 bases unmatched. The CDR3 extends over 15 amino acids.